This T cell receptor beta chain derives from a study of blood T cell repertoires in COVID-19. Per the original data handling: Reference gene primer amplification in the assay estimated nucleated cell counts. Profiling relied on immunoSEQ multiplex PCR, and the TCRdb table lists in-frame clones only, not all of them. The V and J calls and clone size were taken over from that table, and D and trimming were inferred from the DNA. The sample consists of roughly 200,000 clones, roughly 90% of them appearing once. Looked up from germline, CDR1 is SGHTA and CDR2 is FQGTGA. The CDR3 consists of 16 residues. V was pared by 3 bases and J by 4 bases, with 5 bases of the junction left unmatched.

J is TRBJ2-6 and V is TRBV7-3; 8 nucleotides match TRBD1. This clonotype originated in a man between 18 and 29 years old with active or convalescent COVID-19. Sequenced sample: peripheral blood. The chain's CDR3 is CASSLDREEGANVLTF. CDR3 DNA: TGTGCCAGCAGCTTGGACAGGGAAGAAGGGGCCAACGTCCTGACTTTC.